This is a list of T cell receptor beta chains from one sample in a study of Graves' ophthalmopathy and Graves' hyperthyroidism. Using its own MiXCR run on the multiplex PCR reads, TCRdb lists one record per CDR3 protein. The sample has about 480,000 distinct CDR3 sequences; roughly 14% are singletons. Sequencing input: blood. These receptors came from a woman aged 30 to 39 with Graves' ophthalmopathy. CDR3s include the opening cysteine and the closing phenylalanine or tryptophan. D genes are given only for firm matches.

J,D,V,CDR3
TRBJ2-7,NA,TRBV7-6,CASSFLGGGSYEQYF
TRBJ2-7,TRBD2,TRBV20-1,CSASRSGRAGEQYF
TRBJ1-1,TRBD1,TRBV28,CASSFPPQTGVRNTEAFF
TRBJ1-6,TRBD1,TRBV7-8,CASSLTTGVYNSPLHF
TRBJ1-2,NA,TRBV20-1,CSARVVRGWYGYTF
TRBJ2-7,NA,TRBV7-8,CASSSTGEGEQYF
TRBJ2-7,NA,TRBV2,CASSGYEQYF
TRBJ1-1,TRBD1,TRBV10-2,CASRVTGGWNTEAFF
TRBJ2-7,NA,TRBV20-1,CSALGLGQQYF
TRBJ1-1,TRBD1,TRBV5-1,CASSSGQGAYTEAFF
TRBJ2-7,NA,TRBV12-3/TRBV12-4,CASSSELGDEQYF
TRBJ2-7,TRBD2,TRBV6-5,CASSYSGGRTYEQYF
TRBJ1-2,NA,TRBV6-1,CASSVPPGGEGYTF
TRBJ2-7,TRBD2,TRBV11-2,CASSYLRRETIYEQYF
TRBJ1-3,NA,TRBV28,CASSGGDVSGNTIYF
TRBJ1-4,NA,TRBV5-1,CASSSSGPGKLFF
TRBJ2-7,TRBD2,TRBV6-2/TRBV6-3,CASSGVAGRVTPEYF
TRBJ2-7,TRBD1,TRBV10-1,CASSSRTGTGGNEQYF
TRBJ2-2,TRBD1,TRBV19,CASSTRQGADTGELFF
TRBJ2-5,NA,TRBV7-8,CASSSGGGSETQYF
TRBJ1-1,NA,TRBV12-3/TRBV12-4,CASSFLRGARVTEAFF
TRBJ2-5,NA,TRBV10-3,CATRDGLSRKMGETQYF
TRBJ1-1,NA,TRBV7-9,CASSWKGSTEAFF
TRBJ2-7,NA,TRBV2,CAINYNYEQYF
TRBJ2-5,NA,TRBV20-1,CSATRRETQYF
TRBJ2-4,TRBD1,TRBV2,CASSRQGERNIKYF
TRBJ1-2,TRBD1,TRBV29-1,CSVPEGAFYEGAELYGYTF
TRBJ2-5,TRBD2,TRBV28,CASTIAGVRETQYF